Presented here are 30 T cell receptor beta chains from one specimen sequenced in a study of cytomegalovirus exposure and HLA in healthy donors. The PCR employed 60 Vbeta primers together with 13 Jbeta primers. TCRdb's copy holds only in-frame clones and misses some; the assay was immunoSEQ multiplex PCR. The sample records fewer than 250,000 clones, under 80% being singletons. The sequenced sample consisted of PBMCs. These receptors were obtained from a man aged 25 to 40 in good health and CMV-seropositive.

The V call is TRBV6-4, the J call TRBJ2-2; D may be TRBD1 (6 bases). Trimming left V 2 bases short and J 4 bases short, with 14 bases between. Germline V CDR1 and CDR2: MRHNA, SNTAGT. The length of the CDR3 is 16 residues. CDR3 nucleotide sequence: TGTGCCAGCAGTGACCGACCGGGACAACCCACCGGGGAGCTGTTTTTT. It specifies CASSDRPGQPTGELFF.

This sequence joins TRBV7-2 and TRBJ2-5, with D uncertain. The CDR3 totals 14 residues. The germline V gene has CDR1 SGHTA and CDR2 FQGNSA. Trimming removed 1 base at V and 7 bases at J, with 13 bases between. CDR3 bases: TGTGCCAGCAGCTTAGAGGTTCTAGAAGGGACCCAGTACTTC. It yields the protein CASSLEVLEGTQYF.

The chain links TRBV5-8 to TRBJ2-7; TRBD1 matches 10 bases. From germline, CDR1 is SGHTS and CDR2 YDEGEE. Trimming removed 5 bases from V and 5 bases from J; junction bases left unmatched: 10. CDR3 length: 15 amino acids. The CDR3 nucleotides read TGTGCCAGCAGGAAAAGACAGGGGGCGTTCGACGAGCAGTACTTC. Translation: CASRKRQGAFDEQYF.

The chain is built from TRBV9 and TRBJ2-7; D remains unclear. Trimming cost V 0 bases and J 2 bases, with 12 bases left between them. Germline assignment: CDR1 SGDLS and CDR2 YYNGEE. The CDR3 has 15 residues. This CDR3 is CASSVGPSNPYEQYF. CDR3 nucleotides: TGTGCCAGCAGCGTAGGTCCATCTAACCCCTACGAGCAGTACTTC.

The rearrangement links TRBV27 to TRBJ2-3; D is possibly TRBD2 (5 bases). V was pared by 5 bases and J by 2 bases, with 17 bases between. The CDR3 has 16 residues. The germline V gene encodes CDR1 MNHEY and CDR2 SMNVEV (reference sequence). Written as DNA, the CDR3 is TGTGCCAGCAGTCAGAGGCTAGCAGAAAACACAGATACGCAGTATTTT. Its translation: CASSQRLAENTDTQYF.

This chain connects TRBV5-6 to TRBJ2-7, with a weak D call TRBD2 (5 bases). The CDR3 runs 14 residues. The V end lost 0 bases, the J end lost 10 bases, and 17 bases lay between the germline ends. CDR1 is SGHDT, CDR2 YYEEEE, per germline. CDR3 bases: TGTGCCAGCAGCTTGGCCTCCGCGCGTAGCGAACAGTACTTC. The encoded protein is CASSLASARSEQYF.

The CDR3 DNA is TGTGCCAGCAGAACGGGGGGTCTTAACTATGGCTACACCTTC. As protein: CASRTGGLNYGYTF. The chain combines TRBV6-5 with TRBJ1-2; D is possibly TRBD1 (5 bases). This CDR3 contains 14 residues. CDR1 and CDR2 from the germline V gene are MNHEY and SVGAGI. Trimming stripped 6 bases from V and 1 base from J, with 12 bases between.

V is TRBV7-3 and J is TRBJ2-2; 14 bases fit TRBD2. Germline values: CDR1 SGHTA, CDR2 FQGTGA. The CDR3 sequence is 19 residues long. V lost 2 bases, J lost 5 bases, and 10 bases stayed unmatched. CDR3 residues: CASSLDPPGLAGETGELFF. In DNA, the CDR3 is TGTGCCAGCAGCTTAGATCCCCCGGGACTAGCGGGAGAGACCGGGGAGCTGTTTTTT. Full variable domain (outside the CDR3, taken from reference TRBV7-3 and TRBJ2-2): GAGVSQTPSNKVTEKGKYVELRCDPISGHTALYWYRQSLGQGPEFLIYFQGTGAADDSGLPNDRFFAVRPEGSVSTLKIQRTERGDSAVYLCASSLDPPGLAGETGELFFGEGSRLTVL.

The genes are TRBV6-5 and TRBJ2-7; D gene ambiguous. Looked up from germline, CDR1 is MNHEY and CDR2 is SVGAGI. There are 11 residues in the CDR3. Trimming left V 5 bases short and J 4 bases short, with 6 bases between. CDR3 in amino acids: CASSVRYEQYF. CDR3 bases: TGTGCCAGCAGTGTACGGTACGAGCAGTACTTC.

V and J are TRBV27 and TRBJ2-7; TRBD1 might be the D (6 bases). V shed 6 bases and J shed 5 bases, with 17 bases lying between them. Germline loops: CDR1 MNHEY, CDR2 SMNVEV (reference sequence). The CDR3 is 14 amino acids. CDR3 protein: CASSLGQGGHEQYF. The CDR3 coding sequence is TGTGCCAGCAGCCTCGGCCAAGGGGGTCACGAGCAGTACTTC.

The J gene is TRBJ1-1, the V gene TRBV28; 11 bases are a match to TRBD1. J was trimmed by 6 bases and V by 2 bases; bases with no gene match: 5. The CDR3 contains 15 residues. CDR1 and CDR2 from the germline V gene are MDHEN and SYDVKM. The CDR3 here is CASSLSGQGASEAFF. CDR3 nucleotide sequence: TGTGCCAGCAGTTTAAGCGGACAGGGGGCTTCTGAAGCTTTCTTT. The full variable domain, completed using reference TRBV28 and TRBJ1-1, is DVKVTQSSRYLVKRTGEKVFLECVQDMDHENMFWYRQDPGLGLRLIYFSYDVKMKEKGDIPEGYSVSREKKERFSLILESASTNQTSMYLCASSLSGQGASEAFFGQGTRLTVV.

DNA of the CDR3: TGTGCCAGCAGGAAACTAGCGGGGGGCCGGGGGGAGCTGTTTTTT. Amino acids: CASRKLAGGRGELFF. The chain couples TRBV2 to TRBJ2-2; TRBD2 matches at 12 bases. The CDR3 has 15 residues. The germline CDR1 and CDR2 sequences are SNHLY and FYNNEI. Germline trimming cut 6 bases from V and 8 bases from J; bases unmatched to any gene: 7.

The chain couples TRBV9 to TRBJ2-2, with 8 bases lining up with TRBD2. Germline V CDR1 and CDR2: SGDLS, YYNGEE. Trimming removed 3 bases from V and 0 bases from J; junction bases left unmatched: 4. The CDR3 runs to 16 residues. Here the CDR3 DNA reads TGTGCCAGCAGCGACCGTAGCGGGGCGAACACCGGGGAGCTGTTTTTT. This translates into CASSDRSGANTGELFF.

The chain links TRBV5-1 to TRBJ2-1, with TRBD2 matching over 8 bases. After removal of 5 bases from V and 1 base from J, the junction contained 8 bases not matched to a gene. CDR1 SGHRS and CDR2 YFSETQ come from the germline V gene. There are 16 residues in the CDR3. CDR3 nucleotide sequence: TGCGCCAGCAGACCGGGCGGGAGGCGATCCTACAATGAGCAGTTCTTC. Protein: CASRPGGRRSYNEQFF.

The chain couples TRBV7-2 to TRBJ1-5; D is ambiguous. The V end lost 2 bases, the J end lost 7 bases, and 15 bases lay between the germline ends. The germline CDR1 and CDR2 sequences are SGHTA and FQGNSA. This CDR3 spans 15 amino acids. CDR3 sequence (DNA): TGTGCCAGCAGCTTAAGTTTGGGTCTCGGGCAGCCCCAGCATTTT. Encoded protein: CASSLSLGLGQPQHF.

The chain has TRBV9 and TRBJ2-5, with D maybe TRBD2 (5 bases). Germline V lookup: CDR1 SGDLS, CDR2 YYNGEE. V lost 3 bases, J lost 1 base, and 10 bases lay in between. CDR3 length equals 14 residues. CDR3 region: CASSAGESQETQYF. CDR3 coding DNA: TGTGCCAGCAGCGCCGGGGAGAGCCAAGAGACCCAGTACTTC. Together with reference TRBV9 and TRBJ2-5, the CDR3 gives the full variable domain: DSGVTQTPKHLITATGQRVTLRCSPRSGDLSVYWYQQSLDQGLQFLIQYYNGEERAKGNILERFSAQQFPDLHSELNLSSLELGDSALYFCASSAGESQETQYFGPGTRLLVL.

The chain recombines TRBV7-9 with TRBJ1-6; D possibly corresponds to TRBD1 (5 bases). Trimming stripped 5 bases from V and 8 bases from J, with 19 bases between. CDR3 length: 16 amino acids. Per the germline V gene, CDR1 is SEHNR and CDR2 is FQNEAQ (reference sequence). This chain's CDR3 is CASSPSGAWEDSPLHF. The CDR3 coding sequence is TGTGCCAGCAGCCCATCCGGGGCCTGGGAGGATTCACCCCTCCACTTT.

This chain joins TRBV5-5 and TRBJ2-2; 7 positions agree with TRBD1. CDR1 is SGHKS, CDR2 YYEKEE, per germline (reference sequence). There are 16 residues in the CDR3. With V trimmed by 4 bases and J by 2 bases, 8 bases remained unmatched. CDR3 in amino acids: CASSHFRDSNTGELFF. The CDR3 DNA reads TGTGCCAGCAGCCATTTCCGGGACAGCAACACCGGGGAGCTGTTTTTT.

The genes are TRBV25-1 and TRBJ2-7, with D tentatively TRBD2 (5 bases). The germline V gene encodes CDR1 MGHDK and CDR2 SYGVNS. V lost 4 bases and J lost 4, with 11 bases in between. The CDR3 is 13 amino acids. CDR3 nucleotides: TGTGCCAGCAGTGTAGCGAGCGGTTACGAGCAGTACTTC. Translated: CASSVASGYEQYF.

The rearrangement links TRBV6-5 to TRBJ2-3; the match to TRBD2 covers 9 bases. The CDR3 has 14 residues. Unmatched junction bases numbered 9, after V lost 11 bases and J lost 3 bases. Germline V gives CDR1 MNHEY, CDR2 SVGAGI. CDR3 in amino acids: CAGNSGRRTDTQYF. The DNA for the CDR3 is TGTGCCGGTAACAGCGGGAGGAGAACAGATACGCAGTATTTT.

The genes are TRBV5-1 and TRBJ2-2; TRBD1 agrees at 8 bases. The CDR3 spans 17 residues. The junction had 9 bases not matched to a gene; V was cut back by 4 bases and J by 1 base. Germline CDR1 and CDR2: SGHRS and YFSETQ. In DNA, the CDR3 is TGCGCCAGCAGCACTTCTCCCGGGACAGGGAACACCGGGGAGCTGTTTTTT. Translated: CASSTSPGTGNTGELFF.

The chain joins TRBV30 to TRBJ1-4, with 7 bases aligning to TRBD1. V dropped 2 bases and J dropped 8; count of bases not matched to a gene: 5. This CDR3 comprises 13 residues. Germline CDR1 is GTSNPN and CDR2 is SVGIG (reference sequence). Here the CDR3 reads CAWSLRGYEKLFF. DNA for the CDR3: TGTGCCTGGAGTCTCAGGGGGTACGAAAAACTGTTTTTT.

This clone has only a few counts. The junction differs from germline at one of its ends, possibly a read error. The chain links TRBV7-9 to TRBJ1-2; 12 positions match TRBD1. The CDR3 is 18 residues long. CDR1 and CDR2 (germline): SEHNR, FQNEAQ (reference sequence). The CDR3 sequence: CSSSLIPRDRGLGYGYTF. The CDR3 DNA sequence: TGTTCCAGCAGCTTAATCCCCCGGGACAGGGGGCTTGGCTATGGCTACACCTTC.

CDR3 bases: TGTGCCAGCTCACTTGGGAGTTGGAACACTGAAGCTTTCTTT. Protein product: CASSLGSWNTEAFF. The chain carries TRBV18 and TRBJ1-1; no clear D gene. This CDR3 spans 14 amino acids. V dropped 4 bases and J dropped 1 base, with 10 bases sitting between them. CDR1 is KGHSH, CDR2 LQKENI, per germline.

This chain uses TRBV6-1 with TRBJ2-5, with TRBD1 identical over 12 bases. V lost 5 bases, J lost 5 bases, and 6 bases stayed unmatched. CDR3 size: 15 residues. Per the germline V gene, CDR1 is MNHNS and CDR2 is SASEGT. The CDR3 loop reads CASSSGTGGLETQYF. The CDR3 DNA reads TGTGCCAGCAGTTCAGGGACAGGGGGCCTGGAGACCCAGTACTTC.

The chain combines TRBV29-1 with TRBJ2-2, with D uncertain. The germline V and J ends were trimmed by 1 base and 6 bases, with 9 bases remaining between them. Germline CDR1 reads SQVTM; CDR2 reads ANQGSEA. The CDR3 has 13 amino acids. CDR3 in DNA: TGCAGCGTTGAAGGAGGTCCGGCCGGGGAGCTGTTTTTT. Its translation is CSVEGGPAGELFF.

V is TRBV23-1 and J is TRBJ1-5, with TRBD1 matching 9 bases. TRBV23-1 is recorded as an ORF, its role being uncertain. J lost 2 bases, V lost 4 bases, and 6 bases had no gene match. The CDR3 length is 16 residues. The CDR3 DNA follows: TGCGCCAGCAGTCCGGGACAGGGATCTGGCAATCAGCCCCAGCATTTT. Amino acids: CASSPGQGSGNQPQHF.

This clone showed up just a few times. The V call is TRBV27, the J call TRBJ2-5, with D hard to call. The CDR3 sequence is 13 residues long. V was trimmed by 2 bases and J by 3 bases, leaving 7 bases between them. Germline CDR1 MNHEY, CDR2 SMNVEV (reference sequence). The CDR3 sequence is CASSLGRKETQYF. CDR3 DNA sequence: TGTGCCAGCAGTTTAGGCAGAAAAGAGACCCAGTACTTC.

In its sample, this clone was seen once. The CDR3 loop reads CASSPQDDRAPYGYTF. As DNA, the CDR3 is TGTGCCAGCTCACCACAGGACGACAGGGCCCCATATGGCTACACCTTC. J is TRBJ1-2 and V is TRBV18, with TRBD1 identical over 7 bases. The CDR3 length is 16 residues. The germline CDR1 and CDR2 sequences are KGHSH and LQKENI. Germline trimming cut 1 base from V and 5 bases from J; bases unmatched to any gene: 10.

The DNA of the CDR3 is TGCGCCAGCACCGCCGGAGACAGGGGGCACGATGAGCAGTTCTTC. Translated, it gives CASTAGDRGHDEQFF. The chain couples TRBV4-1 to TRBJ2-1; TRBD1 agrees at 10 bases. J lost 8 bases, V lost 7 bases, and 11 bases had no gene match. CDR3 length: 15 amino acids. Germline V lookup: CDR1 MGHRA, CDR2 YSYEKL.